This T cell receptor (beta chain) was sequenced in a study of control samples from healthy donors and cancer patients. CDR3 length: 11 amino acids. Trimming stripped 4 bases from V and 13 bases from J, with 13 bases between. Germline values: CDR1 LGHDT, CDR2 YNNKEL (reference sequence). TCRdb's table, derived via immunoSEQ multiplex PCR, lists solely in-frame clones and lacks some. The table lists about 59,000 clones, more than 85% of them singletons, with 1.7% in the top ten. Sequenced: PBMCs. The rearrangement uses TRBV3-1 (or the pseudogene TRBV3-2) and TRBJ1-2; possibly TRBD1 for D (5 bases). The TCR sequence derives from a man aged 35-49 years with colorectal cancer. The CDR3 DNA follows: TGTGCCAGCAGCCTCCAGGGTACCGGCACCTTC. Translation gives CASSLQGTGTF.